This T cell receptor (beta chain) was sequenced for a study of circulating tumor DNA in untreated peripheral T-cell lymphoma (dated by TCRdb to the early 2020s). For CDR1 and CDR2, the germline V gene lists SGHNT and YENEEA. From the cysteine up to the phenylalanine, the CDR3 has a length of 14 residues. This entry keeps only the CDR3 DNA: 42 bases, framed from base 1. At the junction V is shortened by 5 bases and J by 0 bases, with 9 bases in between. Broader findings and caveats from the paper: Tumor-specific clonotypes were identified in under 80% of patients, from roughly 86% of baseline tissues and roughly 67% of baseline serum samples.

Receptors were amplified or captured by the immunoSEQ multiplex PCR assay. This is the immuneACCESS table as TCRdb keeps it, with only in-frame sequences that have V and J called. A part of the clones is gone; compared with another copy, unresolved V genes explain less than half, and the rest is unexplained. This sample comprises about 5,000 clones, 65% to 70% of them detected only once. In total, the top ten clones hold roughly 44% of the sample. As concerns this clone: Which antigen it targets is not known. Per-nucleotide qualities are absent, and no much larger clonotype sits a single base away.

To identify tumor-specific TCR clonotypes, tumor tissue taken at baseline, before any treatment, was sequenced. Next-generation sequencing of T-cell receptor sequences was used to monitor peripheral T-cell lymphoma patients receiving frontline treatment on a trial. The chain was built from TRBV11-3 and TRBJ2-3; the D gene is not confidently resolved. The origin of this receptor is a human donor with peripheral T-cell lymphoma. The sequencing input was tumor tissue. The DNA reads as follows: TGTGCCAGCAGCCGACCCGTTAGCACAGATACGCAGTATTTT. The translation is CASSRPVSTDTQYF.